This T cell receptor (beta chain) derives from a study of shared clonotypes between healthy human individuals. Method: immunoSEQ multiplex PCR; TCRdb's copy keeps in-frame clones and lacks some. Of about 1,500,000 clones listed, roughly 97% are singletons. Germline lookup yields CDR1 MNHEY and CDR2 SVGAGI. The V gene lost 6 bases and the J gene lost 1 base, with 16 bases spanning the gap. CDR3 size: 15 residues. This receptor was taken from a man aged 30 to 45 in good health. This rearrangement joins TRBV6-5 to TRBJ2-7; TRBD1 might be the D (6 bases). What was sequenced was naive CD4+ T cells sorted from blood. Subset: CD45RA+ positively selected. Here the CDR3 reads CASSRPETGSYEQYF. CDR3 coding DNA: TGTGCCAGCAGCCGACCTGAGACAGGTTCCTACGAGCAGTACTTC.